The 30 T cell receptor beta chains presented below share a single source sample, sequenced in a study of blood T cells in healthy people across ages. Primed by a sample-barcoded 5' primer and a J-beta primer mix, a second PCR proceeded for about 6 to 11 cycles. A single record per CDR3 protein comes from TCRdb applying MiXCR to the 5' RACE reads. The data hold approximately 1.5 million distinct CDR3 sequences, with roughly 43% observed a single time. Source material: blood. The source is a woman between 18 and 29 years old in good health.

This sequence joins TRBV20-1 and TRBJ1-1, with TRBD1 matching over 8 bases. Germline trimming cut 7 bases from V and 0 bases from J; bases unmatched to any gene: 13. This CDR3 has 16 amino acids. CDR1 and CDR2 (germline): DFQATT, SNEGSKA (reference sequence). CDR3 sequence: CSVHQGALLLNTEAFF. In DNA, the CDR3 is TGCAGTGTTCACCAGGGGGCCTTATTGCTGAACACTGAAGCTTTCTTT.

The V gene is TRBV10-3, the J gene TRBJ2-7; 9 positions match TRBD1. V gave up 2 bases and J gave up 4 bases; unmatched junction bases: 3. Per germline, CDR1 ENHRY and CDR2 SYGVKD. The CDR3 runs 14 residues. The CDR3 loop reads CAISERTGVYEQYF. CDR3 nucleotide sequence: TGTGCCATCAGTGAGCGGACAGGGGTTTACGAGCAGTACTTC.

The chain is built from TRBV6-6 and TRBJ1-1, with unresolved D. This CDR3 region has 15 residues. V lost 0 bases, J lost 1 base, and 9 bases lay in between. CDR1 is MNHNY and CDR2 is SVGAGI in the germline V gene (reference sequence). The CDR3 is CASSYSGPTNTEAFF. The CDR3 DNA reads TGTGCCAGCAGTTACTCCGGGCCTACGAACACTGAAGCTTTCTTT.

The J gene is TRBJ2-3, the V gene TRBV6-5; D may correspond to TRBD1 or TRBD2 (7 bases each). Germline V lookup: CDR1 MNHEY, CDR2 SVGAGI. Trimming cost V 5 bases and J 10 bases, with 16 bases left between them. The CDR3 spans 13 residues. The CDR3 loop is CASSDRVGGAQYF. The CDR3 region has the DNA TGTGCCAGCAGTGACAGGGTGGGGGGGGCGCAGTATTTT.

Concerning this clonotype: Given a much more abundant clone one base away, this may be a read error. The chain links TRBV6-6 to TRBJ2-1; no definite D call. The J call is uncertain, as TRBJ2-7 better fits the DNA end. Germline CDR1 and CDR2: MNHNY and SVGAGI (reference sequence). The CDR3 is 12 residues long. CDR3 loop: CASSHPREEQYF. The CDR3, as DNA: TGTGCCAGCAGTCATCCTAGGGAAGAGCAGTACTTC.

Many counts were recorded for this clonotype. The V and J genes are TRBV7-8 and TRBJ2-1; no definite D call. CDR3 length: 15 amino acids. Germline V lookup: CDR1 SGHVS, CDR2 FQNEAQ. Trimming took 1 base from V and 6 from J, leaving 13 bases between them. For the CDR3, the DNA is TGTGCCAGCAGCTTAGTCCAGACCCCTCGCAATGAGCAGTTCTTC. Protein product: CASSLVQTPRNEQFF.

The rearrangement uses TRBV2 and TRBJ2-7; no clear D gene. Germline-derived CDR1 and CDR2 are SNHLY and FYNNEI. V was shortened by 8 bases and J by 7 bases, with 12 bases between the two germline ends. The CDR3 spans 11 residues. CDR3 sequence reads: CASRGDGEQYF. The CDR3 DNA reads TGTGCCAGCCGCGGAGATGGTGAGCAGTACTTC.

The rearrangement links TRBV20-1 to TRBJ2-5; D is unresolved. This CDR3 is 14 amino acids long. V lost 7 bases to trimming and J lost 1 base, with 16 bases between them. Germline CDR1 and CDR2: DFQATT and SNEGSKA (reference sequence). This chain's CDR3 is CSVPGAVIQETQYF. The CDR3 nucleotides are TGCAGTGTCCCGGGCGCGGTTATCCAAGAGACCCAGTACTTC.

This clonotype was detected only a few times. The rearrangement links TRBV13 to TRBJ2-3, with no clear D. From germline, CDR1 is PRHDT and CDR2 FYEKMQ (reference sequence). V was pared by 0 bases and J by 4 bases, with 14 bases between. CDR3 size: 16 residues. CDR3 in DNA: TGTGCCAGCAGCTTAGGCGCGGCCGCCCCGGCAGATACGCAGTATTTT. Translated: CASSLGAAAPADTQYF. The entire variable domain, with the rest obtained from reference TRBV13 and TRBJ2-3, is as follows: AAGVIQSPRHLIKEKRETATLKCYPIPRHDTVYWYQQGPGQDPQFLISFYEKMQSDKGSIPDRFSAQQFSDYHSELNMSSLELGDSALYFCASSLGAAAPADTQYFGPGTRLTVL.

The genes are TRBV5-6 and TRBJ1-2; tentatively, D is TRBD1 (6 bases). Germline V CDR1 and CDR2: SGHDT, YYEEEE. V was cut by 0 bases and J by 4 bases, with 7 bases left in between. CDR3 size: 13 residues. This chain's CDR3 is CASSLVDSYGYTF. The CDR3 nucleotides are TGTGCCAGCAGCTTGGTGGACAGCTATGGCTACACCTTC.

V is TRBV6-5 and J is TRBJ1-4; tentative D call: TRBD1 (6 bases). The CDR3 has 15 residues. V shed 4 bases and J shed 3 bases, with 12 bases lying between them. Germline V gene data show CDR1 as MNHEY and CDR2 as SVGAGI. Here the CDR3 reads CASSSQGSANEKLFF. The DNA for the CDR3 is TGTGCCAGCAGTTCACAGGGTTCGGCTAATGAAAAACTGTTTTTT.

The chain employs TRBV20-1 and TRBJ2-7; no reliable D call. The V end was cut by 6 bases, the J end by 3 bases, with 12 bases between. The length of the CDR3 is 12 residues. Germline V lookup: CDR1 DFQATT, CDR2 SNEGSKA (reference sequence). For the CDR3, the DNA is TGCAGTGCGCCCTTTTTGGTCTACGAGCAGTACTTC. It translates to CSAPFLVYEQYF.

The V call is TRBV9, the J call TRBJ2-5; perhaps D is TRBD1 or TRBD2 (5 bases each). The CDR3 consists of 16 residues. Deletions cut 4 bases from V and 5 bases from J, with 21 bases between. Germline loops: CDR1 SGDLS, CDR2 YYNGEE. The DNA of the CDR3 is TGTGCCAGCAGCACAACCGGGACCTTTCCCGGGGAGACCCAGTACTTC. This sequence encodes CASSTTGTFPGETQYF.

The chain recombines TRBV29-1 with TRBJ2-7, with 7 bases lining up with TRBD2. The J call may be in error: the DNA end matches TRBJ2-5 better. The CDR3 length is 12 residues. CDR1 and CDR2 (germline): SQVTM, ANQGSEA. The CDR3 sequence: CSSRTGGETQYF. The CDR3, as DNA: TGCAGCTCCCGGACGGGGGGAGAGACCCAGTACTTC.

Remarks on this clonotype: This may be a read error: a much more frequent sequence differs by one nucleotide. The chain couples TRBV7-3 to TRBJ2-5; 8 positions match TRBD1. The CDR3 is made up of 13 amino acids. V lost 5 bases to trimming and J lost 3 bases; unmatched junction nucleotides: 2. The germline gives CDR1 SGHTA, CDR2 FQGTGA. The CDR3 sequence: CASSKTGEETQYF. The DNA of the CDR3 is TGTGCCAGCAGCAAGACAGGGGAAGAGACCCAGTACTTC.

The V call is TRBV20-1, the J call TRBJ2-7; 10 nucleotides agree with TRBD1. Germline values: CDR1 DFQATT, CDR2 SNEGSKA (reference sequence). This CDR3 comprises 15 residues. V lost 1 base, J lost 3 bases, and 6 bases stayed unmatched. CDR3 protein: CSARVPTGGNYEQYF. CDR3 coding DNA: TGCAGTGCTAGAGTGCCGACAGGGGGCAACTACGAGCAGTACTTC.

This clonotype was found a few times. J is TRBJ2-3 and V is TRBV6-6; D remains ambiguous. This CDR3 comprises 14 residues. Trimming stripped 5 bases from V and 6 bases from J, with 15 bases between. The V gene's germline CDR1 is MNHNY and CDR2 SVGAGI (reference sequence). DNA of the CDR3: TGTGCCAGCAGTGGGTTAGCCTCGGTGGATACGCAGTATTTT. It is translated as CASSGLASVDTQYF.

The chain links TRBV6-1 to TRBJ1-1; D uncertain. Trimming took off 0 bases at V and 0 bases at J, with 11 bases between the two ends. The CDR3 loop spans 16 amino acids. From germline, CDR1 is MNHNS and CDR2 SASEGT. The CDR3 nucleotides read TGTGCCAGCAGTGAAGCGTGGATACAGTTGAACACTGAAGCTTTCTTT. Amino acid sequence: CASSEAWIQLNTEAFF.

The chain combines TRBV6-1 with TRBJ2-7, with 7 bases lining up with TRBD1. J lost 4 bases, V lost 3 bases, and 6 bases had no gene match. The CDR3 totals 14 residues. Germline-derived CDR1 and CDR2 are MNHNS and SASEGT. The CDR3 region has the DNA TGTGCCAGCAGTGAGGTACAGGGGTTTTACGAGCAGTACTTC. Protein sequence: CASSEVQGFYEQYF.

The gene calls are TRBV4-2 and TRBJ2-5, with D perhaps TRBD2 (5 bases). Germline-derived CDR1 and CDR2 are LGHNA and YNFKEQ. Trimming shortened V by 1 base and J by 5 bases, and 14 bases separated the two germline ends. The CDR3 covers 15 residues. Here the CDR3 reads CASSQGFGVTETQYF. The CDR3 DNA reads TGTGCCAGCAGCCAAGGGTTCGGGGTGACGGAGACCCAGTACTTC.

The chain couples TRBV5-1 to TRBJ2-1, with D unclear. Germline CDR1 SGHRS, CDR2 YFSETQ. CDR3 length equals 16 residues. The V end was cut by 1 base, the J end by 3 bases, with 14 bases between. CDR3 sequence: CASSLLFVRGYNEQFF. In DNA form, the CDR3 reads TGCGCCAGCAGCTTGCTCTTTGTGAGAGGCTACAATGAGCAGTTCTTC.

V gene TRBV3-1 combines with J gene TRBJ2-2; D is unclear. Germline loops: CDR1 LGHDT, CDR2 YNNKEL (reference sequence). The CDR3 loop spans 14 amino acids. Trimming took 1 base from V and 5 from J, leaving 8 bases between them. In DNA, the CDR3 is TGTGCCAGCAGCCAAGTTGAACGGACCGGGGAGCTGTTTTTT. Amino acid sequence: CASSQVERTGELFF.

This clonotype occurred many times. This chain joins TRBV20-1 and TRBJ1-5; tentative D call: TRBD1 (5 bases). The V end was cut by 6 bases, the J end by 0 bases, with 15 bases between. The CDR3 contains 15 residues. CDR1 is DFQATT, CDR2 SNEGSKA, per germline (reference sequence). CDR3: CSAAARALSNQPQHF. The CDR3 region has the DNA TGCAGTGCCGCCGCCAGGGCCCTTAGCAATCAGCCCCAGCATTTT.

This clonotype was observed a few times. This rearrangement joins TRBV15 to TRBJ2-1, with a tentative D call TRBD1 (6 bases). The last part of the DNA fits TRBJ2-7 better; the J call may be wrong. Germline CDR1 is LNHNV and CDR2 is YYDKDF (reference sequence). The CDR3 has 13 amino acids. CDR3 in DNA: TGTGCCACCCGGACAGTCAACTACAATGAGCAGTACTTC. Amino acids: CATRTVNYNEQYF.

The rearrangement joins TRBV20-1 to TRBJ2-1, with TRBD1 matching 7 bases. Germline V gene lookup returns CDR1 DFQATT and CDR2 SNEGSKA (reference sequence). The CDR3 totals 14 residues. Germline trimming cut 5 bases from V and 3 bases from J; bases unmatched to any gene: 7. CDR3 bases: TGCAGTGCTTGGGGACAGCCAAGCTACAATGAGCAGTTCTTC. This sequence encodes CSAWGQPSYNEQFF.

The chain is built from TRBV18 and TRBJ2-1; 7 bases agree with TRBD1. After removal of 5 bases from V and 5 bases from J, the junction contained 6 bases not matched to a gene. CDR1 is KGHSH, CDR2 LQKENI, per germline. This CDR3 has 14 residues. The CDR3 protein is CASSTQTGNNEQFF. In DNA, the CDR3 is TGTGCCAGCTCAACCCAGACAGGGAACAATGAGCAGTTCTTC.

This clonotype has a handful of counts. V is TRBV12-3 or TRBV12-4 and J is TRBJ2-3, with no clear D. The CDR3 loop spans 14 amino acids. V was cut by 0 bases and J by 3 bases, with 7 bases left in between. DNA for the CDR3: TGTGCCAGCAGTTTAGCCGTGCCGACAGATACGCAGTATTTT. As protein: CASSLAVPTDTQYF.

The V and J genes are TRBV20-1 and TRBJ2-1; D is perhaps TRBD1 or TRBD2 (5 bases each). CDR1 is DFQATT and CDR2 is SNEGSKA in the germline V gene (reference sequence). The CDR3 covers 14 residues. V was shortened by 3 bases and J by 12 bases, with 21 bases between the two germline ends. DNA for the CDR3: TGCAGTGCTAGGGAACCCGGGACGCGAGAGGGGCAGTTCTTC. It translates to CSAREPGTREGQFF.

The rearrangement links TRBV5-1 to TRBJ2-4; possibly TRBD2 for D (5 bases). The J call may be wrong; the DNA end is better matched by TRBJ2-7. Looked up from germline, CDR1 is SGHRS and CDR2 is YFSETQ. This CDR3 has 15 residues. The CDR3 protein is CASSLGLASAYEQYF. For the CDR3, the DNA is TGCGCCAGCAGCTTGGGTCTAGCATCAGCCTACGAGCAGTACTTC.

Only a few counts were recorded for this clonotype. The chain couples TRBV29-1 to TRBJ1-1; D not resolved. CDR1 and CDR2 from the germline V gene are SQVTM and ANQGSEA. With 4 bases removed from V and 4 bases from J, the gap between germline ends came to 16 bases. The CDR3 has 14 amino acids. The CDR3 spells CSVGNGKRFTEAFF. CDR3 in DNA: TGCAGCGTTGGAAATGGGAAAAGGTTCACTGAAGCTTTCTTT. The full variable domain, with the rest looked up from reference TRBV29-1 and TRBJ1-1, is SAVISQKPSRDICQRGTSLTIQCQVDSQVTMMFWYRQQPGQSLTLIATANQGSEATYESGFVIDKFPISRPNLTFSTLTVSNMSPEDSSIYLCSVGNGKRFTEAFFGQGTRLTVV.